The 2 T cell receptor beta chains below all came from one sample that was sequenced in a study of radiation and T cells in renal cell carcinoma. Profiled with immunoSEQ multiplex PCR; TCRdb holds only in-frame clones, not every one. The repertoire holds tens of thousands of clones, with 70% to 80% as singletons. As for time point: blood 2 weeks post-SBRT. Sample treatment: 15 Gy SBRT to primary tumor, nephrectomy 4 weeks later. Sequenced here: blood, sampled from a patient whose treatment included radiotherapy and nephrectomy. Every receptor here comes from a man aged 60 to 69 with renal cell carcinoma.

The CDR3 DNA sequence: TGTGCCAGCCGGACTAGCGGGGGCCGAGGCACCGGGGAGCTGTTTTTT. Its translation: CASRTSGGRGTGELFF. The V and J genes are TRBV27 and TRBJ2-2; TRBD2 agrees at 13 bases. This CDR3 contains 16 residues. Trimming at V came to 8 bases and at J to 4 bases, leaving 7 bases not matched to a gene. Looked up from germline, CDR1 is MNHEY and CDR2 is SMNVEV (reference sequence).

The chain is built from TRBV7-8 and TRBJ2-3; 8 bases are shared with TRBD1. Germline values: CDR1 SGHVS, CDR2 FQNEAQ. J was trimmed by 5 bases and V by 6 bases; bases with no gene match: 13. The CDR3 is 16 residues long. As DNA, the CDR3 is TGTGCCAGCAGAGGTAGAGGGGGACAGGTGATAGATACGCAGTATTTT. Amino acids: CASRGRGGQVIDTQYF.